This T cell receptor (beta chain) was retrieved from a study of radiotherapy plus CTLA-4 blockade in lung cancer (dated 2018 in TCRdb). In the study overall: Objective responses were observed in roughly a sixth of enrolled patients, and disease control was achieved in approximately 30%.

Overall results and qualifications from the work: After treatment with radiotherapy and ipilimumab, TCR clones that came from tumors expanded in the peripheral blood. The strongest predictors of response, as reported, were early dynamic changes in blood T cell clones along with a rise in serum interferon-beta after radiation.

Library generation was performed with the immunoSEQ multiplex PCR assay. TCRdb took this table from immuneACCESS and kept in-frame rearrangements with V and J called. Such tables lack part of the clones; where checked against another copy, unresolved V genes explain under half of the gap, and the rest is unexplained. In all, the sample holds under 70,000 clones, and 77% of those were seen once. 4% to 5% of the sample belongs to the ten largest clones. The CDR3, from cysteine to phenylalanine, totals 16 residues. Kept here is only the CDR3 DNA, which spans 48 bases and is read in frame from base 1. Sequences PRHDT (CDR1) and FYEKMQ (CDR2) are obtained from the germline V gene (reference sequence). V is cut back by 0 bases and J by 5 bases, with 5 bases in the junction unmatched. In this study, focal radiation therapy paired with CTLA-4 blockade (ipilimumab) was tested in patients who had chemo-refractory metastatic non-small-cell lung cancer.

Of note for this clone: Its specific antigen is unknown. The input lacks base qualities; no much larger clone sits a single base away.

This receptor was identified in a human donor with non-small cell lung cancer who had a complete response to radiotherapy plus ipilimumab. The material was peripheral blood, obtained from a patient treated with radiotherapy plus ipilimumab. In this chain, TRBV13 is recombined with TRBJ2-1, with 9 bases aligning to TRBD1. This receptor has the CDR3 CASSLGDRGRNNEQFF. In nucleotide form, the sequence is TGTGCCAGCAGCTTAGGGGACAGGGGACGAAACAATGAGCAGTTCTTC.